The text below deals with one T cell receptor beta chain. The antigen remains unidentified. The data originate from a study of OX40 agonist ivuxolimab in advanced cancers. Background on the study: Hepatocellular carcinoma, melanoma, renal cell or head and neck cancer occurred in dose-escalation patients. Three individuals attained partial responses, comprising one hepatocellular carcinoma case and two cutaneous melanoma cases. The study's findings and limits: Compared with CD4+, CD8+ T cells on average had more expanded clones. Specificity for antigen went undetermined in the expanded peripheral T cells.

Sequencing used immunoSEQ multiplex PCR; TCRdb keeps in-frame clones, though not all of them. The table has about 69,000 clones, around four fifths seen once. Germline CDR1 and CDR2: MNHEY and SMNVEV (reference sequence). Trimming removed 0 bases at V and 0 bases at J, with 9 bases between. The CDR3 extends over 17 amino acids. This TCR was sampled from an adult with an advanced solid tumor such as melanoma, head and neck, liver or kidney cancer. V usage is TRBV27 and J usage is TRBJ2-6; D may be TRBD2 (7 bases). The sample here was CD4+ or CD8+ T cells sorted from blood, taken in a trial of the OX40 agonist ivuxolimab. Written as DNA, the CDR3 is TGTGCCAGCAGTTTATCGGCGGGGGCCTCTGGGGCCAACGTCCTGACTTTC. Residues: CASSLSAGASGANVLTF.